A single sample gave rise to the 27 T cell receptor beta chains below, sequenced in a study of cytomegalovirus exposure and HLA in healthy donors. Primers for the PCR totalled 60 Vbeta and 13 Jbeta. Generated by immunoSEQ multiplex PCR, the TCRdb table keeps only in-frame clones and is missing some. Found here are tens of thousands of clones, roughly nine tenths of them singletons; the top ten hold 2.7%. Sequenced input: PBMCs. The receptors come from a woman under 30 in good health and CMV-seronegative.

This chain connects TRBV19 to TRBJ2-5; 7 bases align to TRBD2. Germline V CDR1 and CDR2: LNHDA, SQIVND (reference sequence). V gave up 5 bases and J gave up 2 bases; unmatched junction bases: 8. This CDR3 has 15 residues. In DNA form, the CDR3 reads TGTGCCAGTAGTGCTCGCGGGAGTAGTCAAGAGACCCAGTACTTC. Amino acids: CASSARGSSQETQYF.

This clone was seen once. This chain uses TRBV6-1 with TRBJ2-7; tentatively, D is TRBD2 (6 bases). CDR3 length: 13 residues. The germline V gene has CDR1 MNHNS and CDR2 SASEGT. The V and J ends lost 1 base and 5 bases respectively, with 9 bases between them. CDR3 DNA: TGTGCCAGCAGTGAAGGGGGGGATGACGAGCAGTACTTC. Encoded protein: CASSEGGDDEQYF.

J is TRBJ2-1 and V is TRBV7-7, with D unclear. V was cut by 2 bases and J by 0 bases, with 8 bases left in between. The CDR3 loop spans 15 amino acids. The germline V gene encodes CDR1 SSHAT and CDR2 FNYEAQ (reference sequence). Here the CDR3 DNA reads TGTGCCAGCAGCTTAAGACGGAGCTCCTACAATGAGCAGTTCTTC. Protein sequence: CASSLRRSSYNEQFF. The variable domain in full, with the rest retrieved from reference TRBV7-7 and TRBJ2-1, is GAGVSQSPRYKVTKRGQDVTLRCDPISSHATLYWYQQALGQGPEFLTYFNYEAQPDKSGLPSDRFSAERPEGSISTLTIQRTEQRDSAMYRCASSLRRSSYNEQFFGPGTRLTVL.

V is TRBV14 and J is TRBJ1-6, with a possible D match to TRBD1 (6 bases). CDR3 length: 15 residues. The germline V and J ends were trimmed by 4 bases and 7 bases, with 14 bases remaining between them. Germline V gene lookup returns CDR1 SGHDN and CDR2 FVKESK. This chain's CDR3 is CASSLWTASNSPLHF. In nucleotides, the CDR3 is TGTGCCAGCAGCCTCTGGACAGCATCCAATTCACCCCTCCACTTT.

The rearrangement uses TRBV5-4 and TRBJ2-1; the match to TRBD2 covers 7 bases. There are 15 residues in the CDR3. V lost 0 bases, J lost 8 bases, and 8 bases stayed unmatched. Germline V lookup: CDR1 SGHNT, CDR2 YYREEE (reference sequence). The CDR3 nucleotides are TGTGCCAGCAGCTTGGAGCTAGCGGATATCGATGAGCAGTTCTTC. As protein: CASSLELADIDEQFF.

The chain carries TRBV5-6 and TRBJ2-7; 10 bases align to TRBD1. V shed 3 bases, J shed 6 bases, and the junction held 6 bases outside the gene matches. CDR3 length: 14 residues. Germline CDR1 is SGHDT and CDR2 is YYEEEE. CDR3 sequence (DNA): TGTGCCAGCAGCTGGGGGACAGGGGTAAGCGAGCAGTACTTC. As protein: CASSWGTGVSEQYF.

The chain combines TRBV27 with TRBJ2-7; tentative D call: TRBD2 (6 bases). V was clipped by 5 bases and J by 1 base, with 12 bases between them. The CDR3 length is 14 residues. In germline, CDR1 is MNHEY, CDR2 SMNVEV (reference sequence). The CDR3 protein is CASSRRDRSYEQYF. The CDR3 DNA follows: TGTGCCAGCAGTAGGCGGGATCGGTCCTACGAGCAGTACTTC.

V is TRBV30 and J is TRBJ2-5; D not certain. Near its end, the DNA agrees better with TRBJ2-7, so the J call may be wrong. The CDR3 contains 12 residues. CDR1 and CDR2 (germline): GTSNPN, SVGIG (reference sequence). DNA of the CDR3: TGTGCCTGGAGTGTGAACTTCTACGAGCAGTACTTC. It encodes CAWSVNFYEQYF.

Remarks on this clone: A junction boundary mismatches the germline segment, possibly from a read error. The CDR3 nucleotides are TGTGCCAGCAGTTTAGGGCGGGGGGACCTTAGCACAGATACGCAGTATTTT. The encoded protein is CASSLGRGDLSTDTQYF. The gene calls are TRBV7-9 and TRBJ2-3, with 8 bases that match TRBD2. The germline V gene encodes CDR1 SEHNR and CDR2 FQNEAQ (reference sequence). The CDR3 has 17 amino acids.

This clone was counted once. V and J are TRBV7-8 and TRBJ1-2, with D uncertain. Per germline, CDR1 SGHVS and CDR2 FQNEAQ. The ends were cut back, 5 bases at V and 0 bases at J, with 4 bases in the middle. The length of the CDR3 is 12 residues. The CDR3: CASSPTNYGYTF. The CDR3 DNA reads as TGTGCCAGCAGCCCTACTAACTATGGCTACACCTTC.

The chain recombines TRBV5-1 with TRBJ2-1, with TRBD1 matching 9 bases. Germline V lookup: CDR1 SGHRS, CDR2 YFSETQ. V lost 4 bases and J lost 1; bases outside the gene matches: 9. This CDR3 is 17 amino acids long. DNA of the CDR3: TGCGCCAGCAGCCTTACCGGACAGGGGCCTTCCTACAATGAGCAGTTCTTC. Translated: CASSLTGQGPSYNEQFF.

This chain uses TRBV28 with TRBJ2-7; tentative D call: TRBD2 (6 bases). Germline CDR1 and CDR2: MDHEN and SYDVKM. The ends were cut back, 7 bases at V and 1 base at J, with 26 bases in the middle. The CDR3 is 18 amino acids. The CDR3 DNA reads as TGTGCCAGCAACCGCAGGGTATGGCGGCAGGCGGGATCCTACGAGCAGTACTTC. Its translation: CASNRRVWRQAGSYEQYF.

The CDR3 DNA sequence: TGTGCCAGCAGCTTAGATAGACTAGCGGGACTCACCGGGGAGCTGTTTTTT. This sequence encodes CASSLDRLAGLTGELFF. The chain recombines TRBV7-6 with TRBJ2-2; 11 bases are shared with TRBD2. The CDR3 is made up of 17 amino acids. Germline CDR1 reads SGHVS; CDR2 reads FNYEAQ. The V gene end was trimmed by 1 base and the J gene end by 4 bases; junction bases not matched to a gene: 5. Looking up the rest from reference TRBV7-6 and TRBJ2-2 gives the full variable domain: GAGVSQSPRYKVTKRGQDVALRCDPISGHVSLYWYRQALGQGPEFLTYFNYEAQQDKSGLPNDRFSAERPEGSISTLTIQRTEQRDSAMYRCASSLDRLAGLTGELFFGEGSRLTVL.

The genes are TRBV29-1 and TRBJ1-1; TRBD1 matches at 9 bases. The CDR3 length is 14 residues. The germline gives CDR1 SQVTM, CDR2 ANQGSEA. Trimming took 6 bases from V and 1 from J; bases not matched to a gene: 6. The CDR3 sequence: CSVPGQGRNTEAFF. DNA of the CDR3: TGCAGCGTGCCCGGACAGGGGAGGAACACTGAAGCTTTCTTT.

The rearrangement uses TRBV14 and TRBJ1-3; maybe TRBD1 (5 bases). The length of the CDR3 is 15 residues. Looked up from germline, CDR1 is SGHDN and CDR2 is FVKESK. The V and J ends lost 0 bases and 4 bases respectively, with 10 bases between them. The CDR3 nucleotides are TGTGCCAGCAGCCAAGAATCAGGGTACGGAAACACCATATATTTT. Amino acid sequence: CASSQESGYGNTIYF.

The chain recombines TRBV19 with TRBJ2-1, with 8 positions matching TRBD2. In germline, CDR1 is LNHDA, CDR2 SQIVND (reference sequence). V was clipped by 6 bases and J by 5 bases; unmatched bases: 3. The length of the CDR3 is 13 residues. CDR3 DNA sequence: TGTGCCAGTAGGGGACTAGGGGACAATGAGCAGTTCTTC. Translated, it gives CASRGLGDNEQFF.

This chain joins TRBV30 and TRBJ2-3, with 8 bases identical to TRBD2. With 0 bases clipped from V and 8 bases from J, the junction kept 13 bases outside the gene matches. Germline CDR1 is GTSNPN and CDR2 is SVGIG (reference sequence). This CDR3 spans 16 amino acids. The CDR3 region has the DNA TGTGCCTGGAGTGTACAGCGGGAGCCCAGTATGGGTACGCAGTATTTT. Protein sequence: CAWSVQREPSMGTQYF.

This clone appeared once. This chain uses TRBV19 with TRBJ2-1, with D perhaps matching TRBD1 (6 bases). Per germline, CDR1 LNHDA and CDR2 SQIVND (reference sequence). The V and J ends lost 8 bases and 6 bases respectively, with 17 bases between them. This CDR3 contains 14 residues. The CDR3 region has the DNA TGTGCCAGTGGATGGGGCAGGGGTTTCAATGAGCAGTTCTTC. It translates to CASGWGRGFNEQFF.

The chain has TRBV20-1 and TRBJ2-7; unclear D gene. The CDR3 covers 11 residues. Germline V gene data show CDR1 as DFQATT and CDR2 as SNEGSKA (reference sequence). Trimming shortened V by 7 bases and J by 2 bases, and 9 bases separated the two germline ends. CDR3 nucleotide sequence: TGCAGTGGGGCGTCAGCCTACGAGCAGTACTTC. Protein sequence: CSGASAYEQYF.

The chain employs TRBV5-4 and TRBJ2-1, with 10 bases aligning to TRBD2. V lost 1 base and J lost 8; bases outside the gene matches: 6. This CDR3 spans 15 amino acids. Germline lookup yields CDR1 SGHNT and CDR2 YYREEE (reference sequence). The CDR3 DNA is TGTGCCAGCAGCTTGAGCGGGAGGGCCGGGGATGAGCAGTTCTTC. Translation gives CASSLSGRAGDEQFF.

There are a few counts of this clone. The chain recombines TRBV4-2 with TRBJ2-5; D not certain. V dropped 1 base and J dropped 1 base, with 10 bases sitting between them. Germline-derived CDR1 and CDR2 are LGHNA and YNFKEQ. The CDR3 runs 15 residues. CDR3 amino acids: CASSQARGTQETQYF. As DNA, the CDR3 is TGTGCCAGCAGCCAAGCTAGAGGAACCCAAGAGACCCAGTACTTC.

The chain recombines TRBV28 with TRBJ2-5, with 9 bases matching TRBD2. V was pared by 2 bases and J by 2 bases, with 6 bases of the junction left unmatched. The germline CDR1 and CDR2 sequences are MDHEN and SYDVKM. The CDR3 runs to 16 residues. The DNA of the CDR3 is TGTGCCAGCAGTTTAAATAGCGGGAGTGGGCAAGAGACCCAGTACTTC. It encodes CASSLNSGSGQETQYF.

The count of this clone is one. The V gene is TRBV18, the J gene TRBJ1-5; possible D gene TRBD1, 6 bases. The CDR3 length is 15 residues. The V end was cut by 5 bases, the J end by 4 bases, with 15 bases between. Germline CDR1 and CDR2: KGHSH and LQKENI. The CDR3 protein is CASSGAPDRNQPQHF. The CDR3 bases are TGTGCCAGCTCAGGAGCCCCGGACAGAAATCAGCCCCAGCATTTT.

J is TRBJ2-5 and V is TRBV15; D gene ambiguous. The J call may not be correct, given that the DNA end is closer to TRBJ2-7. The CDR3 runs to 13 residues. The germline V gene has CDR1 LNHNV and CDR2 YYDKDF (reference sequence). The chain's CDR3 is CATSREQNYEQYF. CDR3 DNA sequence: TGTGCCACCAGCAGAGAGCAAAACTACGAGCAGTACTTC.

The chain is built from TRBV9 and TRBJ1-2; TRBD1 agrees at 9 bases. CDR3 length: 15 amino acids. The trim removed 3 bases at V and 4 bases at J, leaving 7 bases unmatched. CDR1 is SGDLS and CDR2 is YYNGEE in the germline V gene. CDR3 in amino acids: CASSARTGVGYGYTF. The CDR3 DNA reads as TGTGCCAGCAGCGCCCGGACAGGGGTGGGCTATGGCTACACCTTC.

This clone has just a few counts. In DNA form, the CDR3 reads TGTGCCAGCAGTGGGGGTGCGGGACTAGCGGGAGCCGATGAGCAGTTCTTC. Amino acid sequence: CASSGGAGLAGADEQFF. The chain is built from TRBV6-4 and TRBJ2-1; TRBD2 matches at 14 bases. The CDR3 sequence is 17 residues long. Germline assignment: CDR1 MRHNA and CDR2 SNTAGT. V dropped 4 bases and J dropped 8; count of bases not matched to a gene: 10.

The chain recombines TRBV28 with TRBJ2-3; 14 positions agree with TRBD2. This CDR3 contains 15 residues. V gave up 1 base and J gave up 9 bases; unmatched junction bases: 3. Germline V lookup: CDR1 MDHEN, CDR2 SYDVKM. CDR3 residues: CASSLSGLAGATQYF. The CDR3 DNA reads TGTGCCAGCAGTTTATCGGGACTAGCGGGAGCGACGCAGTATTTT.